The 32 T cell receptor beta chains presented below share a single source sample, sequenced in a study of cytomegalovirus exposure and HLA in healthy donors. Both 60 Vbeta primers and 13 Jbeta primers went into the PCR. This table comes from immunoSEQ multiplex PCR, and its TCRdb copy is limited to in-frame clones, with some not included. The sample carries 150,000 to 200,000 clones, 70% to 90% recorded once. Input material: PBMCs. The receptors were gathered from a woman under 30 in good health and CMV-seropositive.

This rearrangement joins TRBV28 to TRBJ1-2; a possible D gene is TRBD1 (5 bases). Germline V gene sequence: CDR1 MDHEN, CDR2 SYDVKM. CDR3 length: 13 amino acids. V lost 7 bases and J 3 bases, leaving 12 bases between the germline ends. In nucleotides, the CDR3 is TGTGCCAGCAAATCAACAGGTTACTATGGCTACACCTTC. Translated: CASKSTGYYGYTF.

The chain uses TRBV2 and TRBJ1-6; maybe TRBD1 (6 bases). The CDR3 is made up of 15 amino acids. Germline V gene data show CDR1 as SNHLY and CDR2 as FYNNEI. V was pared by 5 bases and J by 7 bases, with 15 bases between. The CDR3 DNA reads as TGTGCCAGCAGTACCCAGGGGCATCCAAATTCACCCCTCCACTTT. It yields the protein CASSTQGHPNSPLHF.

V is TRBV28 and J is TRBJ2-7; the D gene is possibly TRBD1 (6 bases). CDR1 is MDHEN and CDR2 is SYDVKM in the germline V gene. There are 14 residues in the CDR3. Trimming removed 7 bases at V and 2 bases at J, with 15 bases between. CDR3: CASTNTGYPYEQYF. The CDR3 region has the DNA TGTGCCAGCACTAACACAGGGTACCCCTACGAGCAGTACTTC.

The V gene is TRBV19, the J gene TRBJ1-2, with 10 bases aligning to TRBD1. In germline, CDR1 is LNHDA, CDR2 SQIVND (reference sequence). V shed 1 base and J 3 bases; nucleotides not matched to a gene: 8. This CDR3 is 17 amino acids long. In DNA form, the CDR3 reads TGTGCCAGTAGTATAGTGGGCGACAGGGGGCGTGACTATGGCTACACCTTC. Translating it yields CASSIVGDRGRDYGYTF. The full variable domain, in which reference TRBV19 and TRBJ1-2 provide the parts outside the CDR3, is DGGITQSPKYLFRKEGQNVTLSCEQNLNHDAMYWYRQDPGQGLRLIYYSQIVNDFQKGDIAEGYSVSREKKESFPLTVTSAQKNPTAFYLCASSIVGDRGRDYGYTFGSGTRLTVV.

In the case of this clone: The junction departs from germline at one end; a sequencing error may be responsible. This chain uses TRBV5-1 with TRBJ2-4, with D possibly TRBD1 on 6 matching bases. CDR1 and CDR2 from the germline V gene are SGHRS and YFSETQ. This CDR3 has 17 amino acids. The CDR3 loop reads CASSLISTGLAKNSQYF. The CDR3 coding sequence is TGCGCCAGCAGCTTAATATCCACAGGGCTAGCCAAAAACAGTCAGTACTTC.

CDR3 nucleotides: TGTGCCAGCGGTTCCCGAGGCGCCAATGAGCAGTTCTTC. Amino acid sequence: CASGSRGANEQFF. The chain employs TRBV27 and TRBJ2-1; no definite D call. V lost 8 bases to trimming and J lost 6 bases, with 14 bases between them. Germline V CDR1 and CDR2: MNHEY, SMNVEV (reference sequence). The CDR3 is made up of 13 amino acids.

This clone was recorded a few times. The chain's CDR3 is CASSSQGANEKLFF. The CDR3 DNA follows: TGTGCCAGCAGCTCACAGGGGGCTAATGAAAAACTGTTTTTT. The V and J genes are TRBV7-9 and TRBJ1-4; 8 nucleotides align to TRBD1. This CDR3 has 14 amino acids. V lost 4 bases and J lost 3; bases outside the gene matches: 1. CDR1 and CDR2 (germline): SEHNR, FQNEAQ (reference sequence).

CDR3 nucleotides: TGTGCCAGCAGCTCCTACAGGGGCAGACCCCAAGAGACCCAGTACTTC. It translates to CASSSYRGRPQETQYF. The J gene is TRBJ2-5, the V gene TRBV4-2; TRBD1 aligns across 7 bases. Per germline, CDR1 LGHNA and CDR2 YNFKEQ. This CDR3 region has 16 residues. Germline trimming cut 5 bases from V and 1 base from J; bases unmatched to any gene: 10.

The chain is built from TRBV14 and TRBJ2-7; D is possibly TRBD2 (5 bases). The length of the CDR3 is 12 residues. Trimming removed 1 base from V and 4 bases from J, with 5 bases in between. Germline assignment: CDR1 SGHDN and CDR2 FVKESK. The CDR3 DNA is TGTGCCAGCAGCCAAGGAGGGTACGAGCAGTACTTC. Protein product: CASSQGGYEQYF.

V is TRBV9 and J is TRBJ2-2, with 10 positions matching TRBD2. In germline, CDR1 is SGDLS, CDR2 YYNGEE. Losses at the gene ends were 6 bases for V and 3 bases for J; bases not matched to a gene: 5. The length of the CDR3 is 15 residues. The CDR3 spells CASTALAGDTGELFF. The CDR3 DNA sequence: TGTGCCAGCACGGCCCTAGCGGGAGACACCGGGGAGCTGTTTTTT.

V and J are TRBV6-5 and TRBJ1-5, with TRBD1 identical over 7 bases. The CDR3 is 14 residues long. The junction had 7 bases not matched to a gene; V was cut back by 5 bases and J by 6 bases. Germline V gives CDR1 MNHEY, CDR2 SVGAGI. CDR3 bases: TGTGCCAGCAGTGCCACAGGGGAGGTTCAGCCCCAGCATTTT. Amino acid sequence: CASSATGEVQPQHF.

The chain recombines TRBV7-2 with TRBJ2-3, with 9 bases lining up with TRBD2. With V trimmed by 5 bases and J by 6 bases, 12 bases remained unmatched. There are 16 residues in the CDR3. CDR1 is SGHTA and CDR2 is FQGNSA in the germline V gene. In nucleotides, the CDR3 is TGTGCCAGCAGCATAAGGCCCGGCGGGGGGGCGGATACGCAGTATTTT. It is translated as CASSIRPGGGADTQYF.

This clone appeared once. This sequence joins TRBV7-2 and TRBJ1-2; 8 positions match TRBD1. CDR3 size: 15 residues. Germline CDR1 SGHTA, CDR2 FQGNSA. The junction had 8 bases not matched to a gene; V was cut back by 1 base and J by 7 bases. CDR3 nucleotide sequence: TGTGCCAGCAGCTTAGGCATCGACAGGGGTATTGGCTACACCTTC. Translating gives CASSLGIDRGIGYTF.

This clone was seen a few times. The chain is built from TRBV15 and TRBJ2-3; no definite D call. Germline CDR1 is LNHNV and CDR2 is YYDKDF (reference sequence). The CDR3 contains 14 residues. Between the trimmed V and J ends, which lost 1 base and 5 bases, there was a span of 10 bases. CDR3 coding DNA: TGTGCCACCAGCAGAGCCGATATTAGAGATACGCAGTATTTT. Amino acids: CATSRADIRDTQYF.

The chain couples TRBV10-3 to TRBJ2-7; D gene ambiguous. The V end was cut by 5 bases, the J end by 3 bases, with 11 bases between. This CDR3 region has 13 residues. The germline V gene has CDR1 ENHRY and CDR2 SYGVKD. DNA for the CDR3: TGTGCCATCAGTAAAGGAGTAAACTACGAGCAGTACGTC. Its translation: CAISKGVNYEQYV.

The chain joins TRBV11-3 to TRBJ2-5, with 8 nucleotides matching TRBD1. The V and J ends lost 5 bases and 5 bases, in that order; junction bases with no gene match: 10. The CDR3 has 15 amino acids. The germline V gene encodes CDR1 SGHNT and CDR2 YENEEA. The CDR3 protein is CASSAGQGDQETQYF. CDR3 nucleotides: TGTGCCAGCAGCGCCGGACAGGGTGATCAGGAGACCCAGTACTTC.

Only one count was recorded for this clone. The CDR3 sequence is CASSLSRQEQETQYF. In nucleotides, the CDR3 is TGTGCCAGCAGTTTATCACGACAAGAACAAGAGACCCAGTACTTC. The V call is TRBV27, the J call TRBJ2-5, with D unresolved. The V gene lost 0 bases and the J gene lost 2 bases, with 10 bases spanning the gap. This CDR3 region has 15 residues. CDR1 is MNHEY, CDR2 SMNVEV, per germline (reference sequence).

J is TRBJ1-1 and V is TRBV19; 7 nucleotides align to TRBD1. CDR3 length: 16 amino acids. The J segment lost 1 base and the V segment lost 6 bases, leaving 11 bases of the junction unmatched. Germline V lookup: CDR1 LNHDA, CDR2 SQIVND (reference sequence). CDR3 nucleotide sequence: TGTGCCAGTAGCTCGCTCCTACAGGGGCCGAACACTGAAGCTTTCTTT. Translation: CASSSLLQGPNTEAFF.

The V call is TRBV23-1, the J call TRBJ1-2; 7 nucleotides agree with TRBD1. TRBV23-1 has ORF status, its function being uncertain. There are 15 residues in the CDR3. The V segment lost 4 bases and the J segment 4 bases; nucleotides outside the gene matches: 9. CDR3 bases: TGCGCCAGCAGTCCACTCCCCAGGGACAGCTATGGCTACACCTTC. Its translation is CASSPLPRDSYGYTF.

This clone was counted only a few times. The DNA for the CDR3 is TGTGCCAGCAGCTTCAGGACAGGGGGGACTTGGGGCGCCACCTTC. Its protein is CASSFRTGGTWGATF. The chain links TRBV13 to TRBJ1-2; 10 nucleotides match TRBD1. Germline trimming cut 3 bases from V and 13 bases from J; bases unmatched to any gene: 14. The CDR3 sequence is 15 residues long. CDR1 is PRHDT, CDR2 FYEKMQ, per germline (reference sequence).

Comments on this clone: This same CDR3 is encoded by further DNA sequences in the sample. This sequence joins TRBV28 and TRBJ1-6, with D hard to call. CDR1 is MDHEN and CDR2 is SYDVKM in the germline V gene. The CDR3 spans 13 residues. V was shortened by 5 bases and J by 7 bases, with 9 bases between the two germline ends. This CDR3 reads CASSPRHNSPLHF. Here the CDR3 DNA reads TGTGCCAGCAGTCCCAGACACAATTCACCCCTCCACTTT.

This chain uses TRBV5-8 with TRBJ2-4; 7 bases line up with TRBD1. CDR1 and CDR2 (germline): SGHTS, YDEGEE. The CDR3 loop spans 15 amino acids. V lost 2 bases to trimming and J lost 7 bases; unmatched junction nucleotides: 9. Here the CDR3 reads CASSFLGDSANIQYF. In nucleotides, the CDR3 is TGTGCCAGCAGCTTTTTGGGGGACAGTGCGAACATTCAGTACTTC.

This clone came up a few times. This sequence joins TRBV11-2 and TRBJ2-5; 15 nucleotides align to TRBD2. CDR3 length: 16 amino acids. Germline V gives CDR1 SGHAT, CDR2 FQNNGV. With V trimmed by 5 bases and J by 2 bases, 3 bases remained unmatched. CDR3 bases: TGTGCCAGCAGCCTAGGACTAGCGGGGGGGCAAGAGACCCAGTACTTC. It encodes CASSLGLAGGQETQYF.

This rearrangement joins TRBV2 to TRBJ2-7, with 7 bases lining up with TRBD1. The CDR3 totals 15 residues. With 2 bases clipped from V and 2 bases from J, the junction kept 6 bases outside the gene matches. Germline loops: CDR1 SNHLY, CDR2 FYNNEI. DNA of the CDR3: TGTGCCAGCAGTGAACGGTGGGACAGCCCCTACGAGCAGTACTTC. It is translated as CASSERWDSPYEQYF.

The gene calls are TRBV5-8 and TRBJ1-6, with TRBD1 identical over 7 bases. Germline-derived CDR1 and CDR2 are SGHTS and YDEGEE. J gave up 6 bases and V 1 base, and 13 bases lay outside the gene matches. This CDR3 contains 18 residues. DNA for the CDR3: TGTGCCAGCAGCTTGAGTTATATAGGAGGGGGCGGTAATTCACCCCTCCACTTT. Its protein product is CASSLSYIGGGGNSPLHF.

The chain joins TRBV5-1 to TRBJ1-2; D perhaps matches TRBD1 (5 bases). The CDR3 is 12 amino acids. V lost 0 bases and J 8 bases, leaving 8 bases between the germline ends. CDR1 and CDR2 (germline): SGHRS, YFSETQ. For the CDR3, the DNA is TGCGCCAGCAGCTTGGGGGGGGACGGCTACACCTTC. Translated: CASSLGGDGYTF.

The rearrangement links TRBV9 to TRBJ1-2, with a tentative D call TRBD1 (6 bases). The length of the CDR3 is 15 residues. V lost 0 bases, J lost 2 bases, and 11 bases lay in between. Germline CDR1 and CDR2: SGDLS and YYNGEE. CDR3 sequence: CASSVGAGENYGYTF. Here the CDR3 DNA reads TGTGCCAGCAGCGTAGGTGCAGGGGAAAACTATGGCTACACCTTC.

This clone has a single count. The chain's CDR3 is CASRAQGRRTDTQYF. The DNA for the CDR3 is TGTGCCAGCAGAGCCCAGGGGCGCCGCACAGATACGCAGTATTTT. The chain uses TRBV6-5 and TRBJ2-3, with a tentative D call TRBD1 (6 bases). This CDR3 has 15 amino acids. Deletions cut 6 bases from V and 1 base from J, with 14 bases between. CDR1 MNHEY and CDR2 SVGAGI come from the germline V gene.

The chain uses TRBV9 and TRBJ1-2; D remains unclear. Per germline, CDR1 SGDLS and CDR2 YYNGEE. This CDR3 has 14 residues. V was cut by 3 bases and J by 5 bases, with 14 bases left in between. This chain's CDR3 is CASSDGRDNYGYTF. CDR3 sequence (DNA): TGTGCCAGCAGCGACGGACGGGATAATTATGGCTACACCTTC.

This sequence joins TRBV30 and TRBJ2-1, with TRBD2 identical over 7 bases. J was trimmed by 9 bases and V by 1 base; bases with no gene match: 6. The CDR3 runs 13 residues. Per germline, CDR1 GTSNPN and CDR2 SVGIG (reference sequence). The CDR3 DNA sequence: TGTGCCTGGAGTGAGCTTGCGGGGGTTGAGCAGTTCTTC. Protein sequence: CAWSELAGVEQFF.

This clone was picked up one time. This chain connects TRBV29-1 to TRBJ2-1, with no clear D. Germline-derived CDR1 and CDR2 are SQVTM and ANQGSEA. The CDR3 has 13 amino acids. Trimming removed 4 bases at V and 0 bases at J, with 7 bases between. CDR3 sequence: CSVGTSSYNEQFF. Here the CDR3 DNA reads TGCAGCGTTGGCACGAGCTCCTACAATGAGCAGTTCTTC.

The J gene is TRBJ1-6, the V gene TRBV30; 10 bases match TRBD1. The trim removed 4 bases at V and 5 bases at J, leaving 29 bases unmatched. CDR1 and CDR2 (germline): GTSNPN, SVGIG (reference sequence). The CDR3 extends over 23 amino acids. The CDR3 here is CAWTPLRTHWGWGQGKDNSPLHF. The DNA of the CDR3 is TGTGCCTGGACCCCCTTGAGGACTCACTGGGGGTGGGGACAGGGGAAGGATAATTCACCCCTCCACTTT.